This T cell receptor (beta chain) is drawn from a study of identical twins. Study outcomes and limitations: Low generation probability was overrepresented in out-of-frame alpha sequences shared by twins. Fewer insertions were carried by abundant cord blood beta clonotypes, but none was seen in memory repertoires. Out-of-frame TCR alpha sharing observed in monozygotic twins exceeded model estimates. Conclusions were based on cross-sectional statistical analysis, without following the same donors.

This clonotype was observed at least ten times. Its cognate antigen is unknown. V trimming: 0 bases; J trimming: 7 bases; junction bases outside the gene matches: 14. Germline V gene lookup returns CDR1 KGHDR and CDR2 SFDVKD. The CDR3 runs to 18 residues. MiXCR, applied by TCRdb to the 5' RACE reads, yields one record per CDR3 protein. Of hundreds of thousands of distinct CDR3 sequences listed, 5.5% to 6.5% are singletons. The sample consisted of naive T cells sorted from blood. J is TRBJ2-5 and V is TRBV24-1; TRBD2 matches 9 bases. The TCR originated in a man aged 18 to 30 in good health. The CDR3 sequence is CATSDLGASGTGMGTQYF. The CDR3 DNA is TGTGCCACCAGTGATTTGGGTGCTAGCGGGACCGGAATGGGGACCCAGTACTTC.